The rows below give T cell receptor beta chains drawn from one sample of a study of OX40 agonist ivuxolimab in advanced cancers. The protocol was immunoSEQ multiplex PCR, while the TCRdb copy is restricted to in-frame clones and leaves out a portion. The repertoire holds 45,000 to 65,000 clones, with around 77% as singletons. Sequences were derived from CD4+ or CD8+ T cells sorted from blood, sampled in a trial of the OX40 agonist ivuxolimab. These receptors originate from an adult with an advanced solid tumor such as melanoma, head and neck, liver or kidney cancer. CDR3s include the opening cysteine and the closing phenylalanine or tryptophan. A D gene is named only where the DNA matches it firmly. Some rows mark clone size as missing; the rest say once, few, many or name a class of expanded clone.

D	V	J	size	CDR3	DNA
TRBD2	TRBV27	TRBJ2-3	-	CATHPGLARDTQYF	TGTGCCACCCACCCGGGACTAGCGCGAGATACGCAGTATTTT
-	TRBV5-1	TRBJ1-6	-	CASSLGIPGGSPLHF	TGCGCCAGCAGCTTGGGAATTCCCGGAGGTTCACCCCTCCACTTT
-	TRBV25-1	TRBJ1-3	-	CASTDNFSGNTIYF	TGTGCCAGTACCGACAACTTTTCTGGAAACACCATATATTTT
-	TRBV5-1	TRBJ2-1	-	CASSLAAPRASYNEQFF	TGCGCCAGCAGCTTGGCTGCCCCCAGAGCATCCTACAATGAGCAGTTCTTC
-	TRBV9	TRBJ2-1	few	CASSVELGTHNEQFF	TGTGCCAGCAGCGTAGAATTGGGGACACACAATGAGCAGTTCTTC
-	TRBV28	TRBJ1-2	-	CASSRGTGAYYGYTF	TGTGCCAGCAGTCGCGGGACTGGAGCTTATTATGGCTACACCTTC
-	TRBV30	TRBJ2-2	-	CAWSPRTGELFF	TGTGCCTGGAGCCCCAGGACCGGGGAGCTGTTTTTT
-	TRBV5-6	TRBJ1-2	medium-sized	CASSLGGGARSYGYTF	TGTGCCAGCAGCTTGGGAGGAGGGGCGCGAAGCTATGGCTACACCTTC
-	TRBV7-9	TRBJ2-1	-	CASSFNYEQFF	TGTGCCAGCAGCTTTAACTATGAGCAGTTCTTC
-	TRBV11-3	TRBJ2-3	-	CASSSSATDTQYF	TGTGCCAGCAGCTCAAGCGCGACAGATACGCAGTATTTT
TRBD1	TRBV6-1	TRBJ2-7	-	CASSERTGAHYEQYF	TGTGCCAGCAGTGAGCGGACAGGGGCCCACTACGAGCAGTACTTC
-	TRBV6-5	TRBJ1-2	-	CASSYSIARGYTF	TGTGCCAGCAGTTACTCGATCGCACGGGGCTACACCTTC
-	TRBV11-2	TRBJ1-1	-	CASSFDRNTEAFF	TGTGCCAGCAGCTTTGACAGGAACACTGAAGCTTTCTTT
TRBD1	TRBV6-5	TRBJ2-3	-	CASSPRTGADTQYF	TGTGCCAGCAGTCCTAGGACAGGGGCAGATACGCAGTATTTT
-	TRBV18	TRBJ1-4	-	CASSPMGVSTNEKLFF	TGTGCCAGCTCACCAATGGGGGTTTCAACTAATGAAAAACTGTTTTTT
-	TRBV15	TRBJ2-2	-	CATSSFIQVSANTGELFF	TGTGCCACCAGCAGCTTCATACAGGTCTCCGCGAACACCGGGGAGCTGTTTTTT
-	TRBV7-3	TRBJ2-1	-	CASSSFRANNEQFF	TGTGCCAGCAGCTCCTTTCGGGCCAACAATGAGCAGTTCTTC
TRBD1	TRBV29-1	TRBJ1-2	once	CSVQRDRGGYTF	TGCAGCGTGCAACGGGACAGGGGCGGCTACACCTTC
-	TRBV19	TRBJ1-3	-	CASSDRSPGNTIYF	TGTGCCAGCAGCGACAGGTCCCCTGGAAACACCATATATTTT
-	TRBV27	TRBJ2-1	-	CASSLRTHVNEQFF	TGTGCCAGCAGTTTACGCACACACGTCAATGAGCAGTTCTTC
-	TRBV5-4	TRBJ2-3	-	CASSLRSGLNTQYF	TGTGCCAGCAGCTTACGAAGCGGCCTAAATACGCAGTATTTT
-	TRBV9	TRBJ2-3	-	CASSARKLSGTDTQYF	TGTGCCAGCAGCGCCCGCAAGTTGAGCGGGACAGATACGCAGTATTTT
TRBD1	TRBV5-1	TRBJ1-1	-	CASSFGTGLEGTEAFF	TGCGCCAGCAGCTTTGGGACAGGGCTCGAGGGCACTGAAGCTTTCTTT
-	TRBV6-6	TRBJ1-3	-	CASSSRMVGDTIYF	TGTGCCAGCAGTTCCCGGATGGTGGGGGACACCATATATTTT
-	TRBV6-6	TRBJ1-2	-	CASSYDDSRRGYTF	TGTGCCAGCAGTTACGACGACTCCCGCCGTGGCTACACCTTC